Below, 8 T cell receptor beta chains from the same sample are listed, as sequenced in a study of blood T cell repertoires in COVID-19. Libraries were prepared by immunoSEQ multiplex PCR; TCRdb keeps only in-frame clonotypes and omits some of them. The table lists 390,000 or so clones, about 90% of them singletons. Sample: peripheral blood. These receptors came from a woman aged 25 to 39 with COVID-19, enrolled during active disease.

The chain links TRBV2 to TRBJ2-2; the match to TRBD1 covers 10 bases. The germline V gene has CDR1 SNHLY and CDR2 FYNNEI. V gave up 5 bases and J gave up 3 bases; unmatched junction bases: 6. The CDR3 totals 16 residues. The CDR3 bases are TGTGCCAGCAGTTGGAGCGGACAGGGGGACACCGGGGAGCTGTTTTTT. Protein: CASSWSGQGDTGELFF.

The gene calls are TRBV5-8 and TRBJ2-5; 7 bases line up with TRBD1. With 4 bases clipped from V and 0 bases from J, the junction kept 3 bases outside the gene matches. The CDR3 consists of 14 residues. Germline V gives CDR1 SGHTS, CDR2 YDEGEE. The CDR3 region has the DNA TGTGCCAGCAGCACCGGGACAGACCAAGAGACCCAGTACTTC. It specifies CASSTGTDQETQYF.

In this sample, this clone turned up once. V usage is TRBV11-2 and J usage is TRBJ2-5; tentatively, D is TRBD1 (5 bases). The ends were cut back, 5 bases at V and 2 bases at J, with 12 bases in the middle. The CDR3 is 14 residues long. Germline V gene data show CDR1 as SGHAT and CDR2 as FQNNGV. CDR3 DNA: TGTGCCAGCAGCCCGACAGAGACTCAAGAGACCCAGTACTTC. Its translation: CASSPTETQETQYF.

The chain employs TRBV11-2 and TRBJ1-4; the match to TRBD1 covers 7 bases. V trimming: 0 bases; J trimming: 8 bases; junction bases outside the gene matches: 9. CDR3 length: 16 residues. CDR1 SGHAT and CDR2 FQNNGV come from the germline V gene. The CDR3 bases are TGTGCCAGCAGCTTAGATCTGGCAGGGGGTCAGGAAAAACTGTTTTTT. Protein product: CASSLDLAGGQEKLFF.

The rearrangement uses TRBV4-1 and TRBJ2-3; 9 positions agree with TRBD2. The CDR3 is 16 amino acids. From germline, CDR1 is MGHRA and CDR2 YSYEKL. The V gene end was trimmed by 5 bases and the J gene end by 2 bases; junction bases not matched to a gene: 8. The CDR3 bases are TGCGCCAGCAGCATTCCGGGACTAGCAGTCACAGATACGCAGTATTTT. Translated: CASSIPGLAVTDTQYF.

The CDR3, as DNA: TGTGCCAGCAGTTTGGGGCAGGGCGACTACACCTTC. This gives the protein CASSLGQGDYTF. This sequence joins TRBV28 and TRBJ1-2, with D perhaps matching TRBD1 (5 bases). There are 12 residues in the CDR3. Germline CDR1 reads MDHEN; CDR2 reads SYDVKM. Trimming removed 3 bases at V and 10 bases at J, with 12 bases between.

A single count supports this clone. The chain carries TRBV20-1 and TRBJ2-1; 7 bases match TRBD2. The V gene end was trimmed by 3 bases and the J gene end by 6 bases; junction bases not matched to a gene: 8. This CDR3 spans 14 amino acids. Germline V gene sequence: CDR1 DFQATT, CDR2 SNEGSKA (reference sequence). The CDR3 here is CSASTSESINEQFF. For the CDR3, the DNA is TGCAGTGCTAGTACTAGCGAGTCCATCAATGAGCAGTTCTTC.

This chain links TRBV4-1 with TRBJ1-1; perhaps TRBD1 as D (6 bases). CDR1 and CDR2 (germline): MGHRA, YSYEKL. This CDR3 spans 14 amino acids. The V end lost 0 bases, the J end lost 3 bases, and 8 bases lay between the germline ends. CDR3 sequence (DNA): TGCGCCAGCAGCCAAGATGCAGGGGACACTGAAGCTTTCTTT. Translating gives CASSQDAGDTEAFF.